This T cell receptor (beta chain) emerged from a study of blood T cell repertoires in COVID-19. Turning to the study itself: Samples taken during acute and convalescent COVID-19 were collected in the United States, Italy and Spain.

Germline assignment: CDR1 SGHNT and CDR2 YYREEE (reference sequence). The CDR3 is made up of 13 amino acids. Between the trimmed V and J ends, which lost 3 bases and 0 bases, there was a span of 6 bases. Clones were read by immunoSEQ multiplex PCR, and TCRdb kept only the in-frame ones, dropping some. The sample has about 250,000 clones; about 86% are singletons. This TCR was sampled from a middle-aged man with active or convalescent COVID-19. What was sequenced was peripheral blood. This sequence joins TRBV5-4 and TRBJ1-1; D ambiguous. CDR3 residues: CASSSTMNTEAFF. The CDR3 nucleotides are TGTGCCAGCAGCTCTACTATGAACACTGAAGCTTTCTTT.